Listed below are T cell receptor beta chains from one sample, sequenced in a study of post-analysis software for immune sequencing data. TCRdb reprocessed the PCR reads via MiXCR and lists one record per CDR3 protein. Of hundreds of thousands of distinct CDR3 sequences in the sample, 55% to 60% are singletons; the top ten hold around 11%. The sample consisted of blood. The source is a girl aged 2 to 9 with multiple sclerosis. Each CDR3 is given without its conserved first and last residue. Each record gives: J gene, V gene, D gene, CDR3 protein. A D gene is named only where the DNA matches it firmly.

TRBJ2-6	TRBV7-2	TRBD2	ASSLWEGSNVLT
TRBJ2-5	TRBV3-1	TRBD2	ASSQELAGYQETQY
TRBJ2-3	TRBV7-2	TRBD2	ASSFELGGGRFRTQY
TRBJ1-1	TRBV30	.	AWSPHVGTNEAF
TRBJ2-1	TRBV5-1	TRBD1	ASSFTGGPTYNEQF
TRBJ2-5	TRBV7-9	TRBD1	ASSPQPGTAETQY
TRBJ1-2	TRBV7-8	TRBD1	ASSLGDIFGGRGDYGYT
TRBJ2-1	TRBV10-2	.	ASRAQTPYNEQF
TRBJ2-7	TRBV7-8	.	ASSVPSSYEQY
.	TRBV7-7	TRBD2	ASSSNSGSGETQY
.	TRBV2	.	ASSPDVYEQY
TRBJ1-1	TRBV19	.	ASSMGISTEAF
TRBJ2-1	TRBV6-1	.	ASSLWRSQGDEQF
TRBJ1-2	TRBV10-3	TRBD1	AITDGQGANYGYT
TRBJ2-1	TRBV24-1	.	ATSDLPGRPGDEQF
.	TRBV5-1	TRBD1	ASSQDRALEQY
TRBJ2-7	TRBV10-3	TRBD1	ATNPGQGAWEQY
TRBJ2-3	TRBV6-5	.	ASSYAGPDTQY
TRBJ2-7	TRBV29-1	.	SVEAEGPSYEQY
TRBJ1-2	TRBV27	.	ASSFRDGFNYGYT
TRBJ2-1	TRBV24-1	.	ATAGRFENEQF
TRBJ2-5	TRBV5-1	TRBD2	ASSLPPAGAGEQY
TRBJ2-1	TRBV6-5	.	ASSYSLSNEQF
TRBJ2-4	TRBV2	.	ASSEEASRPKNIQY
TRBJ2-1	TRBV12-3/TRBV12-4	.	ASSPQGRSYNEQF
TRBJ2-5	TRBV9	TRBD1	ASSGTGLGETQY
TRBJ1-2	TRBV2	TRBD1	ASSEEGKGAADGYT
TRBJ2-2	TRBV20-1	TRBD2	SANTGTSGYTGELF
TRBJ1-2	TRBV7-8	TRBD1	ASTSEGTGNYGYT
TRBJ2-7	TRBV6-2/TRBV6-3	TRBD1	ACWDRTYEQY
TRBJ2-1	TRBV12-5	TRBD2	ASGLKAGGPSYNEQF
TRBJ2-1	TRBV4-1	TRBD2	ASSQPLAGDIEQF
TRBJ1-3	TRBV6-5	.	ASSRGPGNTIY
TRBJ2-5	TRBV18	TRBD1	ASSPFGQGQIASQETQY
TRBJ2-3	TRBV10-3	.	AISENPDTDTQY
TRBJ2-3	TRBV20-1	.	SASERVARSTQY
TRBJ2-5	TRBV4-1	.	ASSQEHLGVSGETQY
TRBJ2-1	TRBV10-3	.	AISRGADNNEQF
TRBJ2-5	TRBV5-4	.	ASSLSRERGETQY
TRBJ2-7	TRBV7-6	TRBD2	ASSLGSAGGPSEQY
TRBJ2-1	TRBV6-1	.	ASSDRRARFYNEQF